These 30 T cell receptor beta chains were sequenced from one sample in a study of radiation and T cells in renal cell carcinoma. The sample's time point: baseline pretreatment blood. Stated treatment: 15 Gy SBRT to primary tumor, nephrectomy 4 weeks later. Data came from immunoSEQ multiplex PCR; TCRdb stores just in-frame clones and leaves some out. The sample yields some 150,000 clones, approximately 87% seen once. The input for sequencing was blood, taken from a patient whose treatment included radiotherapy and nephrectomy. The receptor set was obtained from a woman in her forties or fifties with renal cell carcinoma.

This sequence joins TRBV6-6 and TRBJ1-1; TRBD1 might be the D (5 bases). The V and J ends lost 6 bases and 5 bases respectively, with 13 bases between them. The CDR3 has 13 amino acids. From germline, CDR1 is MNHNY and CDR2 SVGAGI (reference sequence). The chain's CDR3 is CASRTGRETEAFF. CDR3 DNA: TGTGCCAGCAGAACGGGACGGGAGACTGAAGCTTTCTTT.

This chain uses TRBV18 with TRBJ2-3; the match to TRBD1 covers 8 bases. Germline V gene sequence: CDR1 KGHSH, CDR2 LQKENI. Trimming at V came to 3 bases and at J to 2 bases, leaving 1 base not matched to a gene. The CDR3 is 14 residues long. The CDR3 DNA reads TGTGCCAGCTCACCGGGACAGGCCACAGATACGCAGTATTTT. The encoded protein is CASSPGQATDTQYF.

The gene calls are TRBV27 and TRBJ2-3, with 12 bases aligning to TRBD2. The CDR3 totals 16 residues. The trim removed 5 bases at V and 0 bases at J, leaving 3 bases unmatched. Germline V lookup: CDR1 MNHEY, CDR2 SMNVEV (reference sequence). CDR3 bases: TGTGCCAGCAGTCGGCTAGCGGGGGGGAGCACAGATACGCAGTATTTT. This sequence encodes CASSRLAGGSTDTQYF.

The rearrangement links TRBV7-9 to TRBJ2-7, with 7 bases that match TRBD2. V lost 6 bases, J lost 2 bases, and 7 bases stayed unmatched. This CDR3 has 14 amino acids. Germline V gene sequence: CDR1 SEHNR, CDR2 FQNEAQ (reference sequence). The CDR3 bases are TGTGCCAGCAGTCCCGGGGGAGGGGCCTACGAGCAGTACTTC. Translated, it gives CASSPGGGAYEQYF.

The chain employs TRBV6-6 and TRBJ2-7; TRBD1 agrees at 8 bases. Germline V gene data show CDR1 as MNHNY and CDR2 as SVGAGI (reference sequence). The CDR3 has 14 residues. The ends lost 0 bases at V and 2 bases at J; junction bases unmatched: 0. The CDR3 DNA is TGTGCCAGCAGTTACTCGACAGGGGCCTACGAGCAGTACTTC. This codes for CASSYSTGAYEQYF.

The chain couples TRBV6-6 to TRBJ1-3; D is ambiguous. Germline V gives CDR1 MNHNY, CDR2 SVGAGI (reference sequence). Trimming left V 6 bases short and J 15 bases short, with 21 bases between. This CDR3 is built from 13 residues. In DNA form, the CDR3 reads TGTGCCAGCAGGCGGAACTCGGACGGTCATCAATATTTT. Residues: CASRRNSDGHQYF.

The chain uses TRBV23-1 and TRBJ2-7; D call uncertain. TRBV23-1 is sorted into the ORF group, with uncertain function. The CDR3 covers 14 residues. The V end lost 3 bases, the J end lost 0 bases, and 9 bases lay between the germline ends. The CDR3: CASSHTDPSYEQYF. Here the CDR3 DNA reads TGCGCCAGCAGTCATACAGATCCCTCCTACGAGCAGTACTTC.

The chain has TRBV7-8 and TRBJ1-6; no clear D gene. The CDR3 has 15 amino acids. Trimming pared 2 bases from V and 5 bases from J, leaving 10 bases between. From germline, CDR1 is SGHVS and CDR2 FQNEAQ. CDR3 protein: CASSLWEGDNSPLHF. DNA for the CDR3: TGTGCCAGCAGCTTATGGGAGGGAGATAATTCACCCCTCCACTTT.

The V gene is TRBV27, the J gene TRBJ1-4; D is ambiguous. Germline assignment: CDR1 MNHEY and CDR2 SMNVEV (reference sequence). The CDR3 has 14 amino acids. V dropped 7 bases and J dropped 3 bases, with 12 bases sitting between them. CDR3 in amino acids: CASKGSMANEKLFF. The DNA for the CDR3 is TGTGCCAGCAAAGGTTCCATGGCTAATGAAAAACTGTTTTTT.

This clone is a singleton in its sample. The rearrangement joins TRBV7-8 to TRBJ1-5, with 7 bases that match TRBD1. Losses at the gene ends were 5 bases for V and 0 bases for J; bases not matched to a gene: 7. Germline assignment: CDR1 SGHVS and CDR2 FQNEAQ. The CDR3 is 16 residues long. The CDR3 loop reads CASSATTGYSNQPQHF. CDR3 DNA: TGTGCCAGCAGCGCTACGACAGGGTATAGCAATCAGCCCCAGCATTTT.

The rearrangement uses TRBV5-1 and TRBJ2-6, with D hard to call. Germline lookup yields CDR1 SGHRS and CDR2 YFSETQ. This CDR3 has 17 residues. V lost 4 bases to trimming and J lost 0 bases, with 14 bases between them. CDR3 sequence (DNA): TGCGCCAGCAGCGCCGGTGCTACGGGCTCTGGGGCCAACGTCCTGACTTTC. Its translation is CASSAGATGSGANVLTF.

V usage is TRBV29-1 and J usage is TRBJ1-3, with unresolved D. Germline CDR1 SQVTM, CDR2 ANQGSEA. The CDR3 has 14 amino acids. Trimming pared 3 bases from V and 0 bases from J, leaving 9 bases between. The CDR3 region has the DNA TGCAGCGTTGATGACGACTTCTCTGGAAACACCATATATTTT. This codes for CSVDDDFSGNTIYF. Looking up the rest from reference TRBV29-1 and TRBJ1-3 gives the full variable domain: SAVISQKPSRDICQRGTSLTIQCQVDSQVTMMFWYRQQPGQSLTLIATANQGSEATYESGFVIDKFPISRPNLTFSTLTVSNMSPEDSSIYLCSVDDDFSGNTIYFGEGSWLTVV.

The V gene is TRBV30, the J gene TRBJ1-6; D gene uncertain. V was pared by 4 bases and J by 8 bases, with 18 bases between. This CDR3 has 15 residues. From germline, CDR1 is GTSNPN and CDR2 SVGIG (reference sequence). The CDR3: CAWTKLFGEDSPLHF. The CDR3 bases are TGTGCCTGGACCAAACTGTTTGGAGAGGATTCACCCCTCCACTTT.

This sequence joins TRBV9 and TRBJ1-1; perhaps TRBD1 as D (6 bases). Between the trimmed V and J ends, which lost 3 bases and 5 bases, there was a span of 17 bases. Germline-derived CDR1 and CDR2 are SGDLS and YYNGEE. The CDR3 has 15 amino acids. The CDR3 protein is CASSADMTGWTEAFF. CDR3 DNA: TGTGCCAGCAGCGCGGACATGACAGGCTGGACTGAAGCTTTCTTT.

With regard to this clone: Other DNA sequences from this sample encode an identical CDR3 as well. V gene TRBV2 combines with J gene TRBJ2-2; the D is unclear. The CDR3 is 11 residues long. Germline CDR1 and CDR2: SNHLY and FYNNEI. The V and J ends lost 5 bases and 2 bases respectively, with 0 bases between them. For the CDR3, the DNA is TGTGCCAGCAGTAACACCGGGGAGCTGTTTTTT. Translating it yields CASSNTGELFF.

The chain carries TRBV7-9 and TRBJ1-2, with D possibly TRBD1 on 5 matching bases. Germline lookup yields CDR1 SEHNR and CDR2 FQNEAQ (reference sequence). The CDR3 contains 15 residues. The germline V and J ends were trimmed by 7 bases and 1 base, with 16 bases remaining between them. In DNA, the CDR3 is TGTGCCAGCACTGGAGGTGGGGGAGTTAACTATGGCTACACCTTC. Protein product: CASTGGGGVNYGYTF.

V and J are TRBV9 and TRBJ2-1; D not certain. CDR3 length: 15 residues. Germline V CDR1 and CDR2: SGDLS, YYNGEE. V lost 0 bases and J lost 2, with 9 bases in between. The CDR3 region has the DNA TGTGCCAGCAGCGTAGCGGCAGGACCCTACAATGAGCAGTTCTTC. Translated: CASSVAAGPYNEQFF. Complete variable domain (other parts from reference TRBV9 and TRBJ2-1): DSGVTQTPKHLITATGQRVTLRCSPRSGDLSVYWYQQSLDQGLQFLIQYYNGEERAKGNILERFSAQQFPDLHSELNLSSLELGDSALYFCASSVAAGPYNEQFFGPGTRLTVL.

The CDR3 nucleotides read TGTGCCAGTACCGACCCGGGGAGGAACACTGAAGCTTTCTTT. Protein sequence: CASTDPGRNTEAFF. The rearrangement links TRBV19 to TRBJ1-1; D is unresolved. The germline gives CDR1 LNHDA, CDR2 SQIVND (reference sequence). Trimming removed 7 bases from V and 1 base from J, with 13 bases in between. The CDR3 is 14 amino acids.

This clone has ten or more counts. The chain uses TRBV30 and TRBJ2-2, with D unclear. The CDR3 is 14 residues long. V lost 2 bases, J lost 8 bases, and 15 bases lay in between. CDR1 GTSNPN and CDR2 SVGIG come from the germline V gene (reference sequence). CDR3: CAWSRMAMTGELFF. The CDR3 coding sequence is TGTGCCTGGAGTCGTATGGCCATGACAGGGGAGCTGTTTTTT.

The chain links TRBV6-5 to TRBJ1-6; no clear D. This CDR3 is 15 amino acids long. Trimming removed 2 bases at V and 8 bases at J, with 13 bases between. The germline gives CDR1 MNHEY, CDR2 SVGAGI. DNA of the CDR3: TGTGCCAGCAGTTACAGGACCCCAAGGGATTCACCCCTCCACTTT. Its protein is CASSYRTPRDSPLHF.

The chain combines TRBV5-1 with TRBJ1-1; D unresolved. The germline V and J ends were trimmed by 1 base and 4 bases, with 14 bases remaining between them. The CDR3 covers 15 residues. The germline V gene encodes CDR1 SGHRS and CDR2 YFSETQ. CDR3 bases: TGCGCCAGCAGCTTGTCCGGCCTTGATATCACTGAAGCTTTCTTT. This sequence encodes CASSLSGLDITEAFF.

V is TRBV9 and J is TRBJ2-3; the D call may be TRBD1 or TRBD2 (5 bases each). From germline, CDR1 is SGDLS and CDR2 YYNGEE. Trimming removed 2 bases from V and 3 bases from J, with 16 bases in between. This CDR3 comprises 16 residues. This CDR3 is CASSVTDYQGTDTQYF. DNA for the CDR3: TGTGCCAGCAGCGTTACAGACTACCAGGGAACAGATACGCAGTATTTT.

Remarks on this clone: Its ends do not fully match the called genes, so a read error is possible. Other DNA sequences from this sample encode an identical CDR3 as well. The V call is TRBV9, the J call TRBJ1-3; TRBD1 might be the D (5 bases). This CDR3 comprises 15 residues. Germline CDR1 SGDLS, CDR2 YYNGEE. CDR3 sequence (DNA): TGTGCCAGCAGCGAGGAGGGGAACTCTGGAAACACTATATATTTT. Amino acid sequence: CASSEEGNSGNTIYF.

The CDR3 coding sequence is TGTGCCAGCAGGCCCCGGGCCTCAAATTCACCCCTCCACTTT. Its protein product is CASRPRASNSPLHF. The chain couples TRBV6-5 to TRBJ1-6, with D unresolved. CDR3 size: 14 residues. V was cut by 6 bases and J by 7 bases, with 13 bases left in between. Looked up from germline, CDR1 is MNHEY and CDR2 is SVGAGI.

CDR3 sequence reads: CASSSGQGGGYTF. DNA of the CDR3: TGCGCCAGCAGCTCAGGACAGGGGGGCGGCTACACCTTC. The chain employs TRBV5-1 and TRBJ1-2, with 10 bases that match TRBD1. This CDR3 is built from 13 residues. V dropped 3 bases and J dropped 8; count of bases not matched to a gene: 4. Germline values: CDR1 SGHRS, CDR2 YFSETQ.

The V gene is TRBV5-1, the J gene TRBJ1-1, with 9 positions matching TRBD1. In germline, CDR1 is SGHRS, CDR2 YFSETQ. This CDR3 contains 15 residues. Losses at the gene ends were 4 bases for V and 2 bases for J; bases not matched to a gene: 6. The CDR3 region is CASSLGTGSNTEAFF. The CDR3 bases are TGCGCCAGCAGCCTCGGGACAGGGAGCAACACTGAAGCTTTCTTT. Full variable domain (missing parts from reference TRBV5-1 and TRBJ1-1): KAGVTQTPRYLIKTRGQQVTLSCSPISGHRSVSWYQQTPGQGLQFLFEYFSETQRNKGNFPGRFSGRQFSNSRSEMNVSTLELGDSALYLCASSLGTGSNTEAFFGQGTRLTVV.

Here the CDR3 DNA reads TGCAGCGTCGGGGACAGGGGCTACGAGCAGTACTTC. Its protein product is CSVGDRGYEQYF. The chain has TRBV29-1 and TRBJ2-7; TRBD1 aligns across 10 bases. Germline CDR1 reads SQVTM; CDR2 reads ANQGSEA. V lost 6 bases and J lost 3; bases outside the gene matches: 2. This CDR3 is built from 12 residues.

The chain couples TRBV6-1 to TRBJ1-5, with 7 bases identical to TRBD1. The CDR3 length is 15 residues. The V segment lost 4 bases and the J segment 2 bases; nucleotides outside the gene matches: 5. Germline values: CDR1 MNHNS, CDR2 SASEGT. CDR3: CASSATGEGNQPQHF. The DNA of the CDR3 is TGTGCCAGCAGTGCCACAGGGGAAGGCAATCAGCCCCAGCATTTT.

The chain links TRBV6-1 to TRBJ1-5; no firm D call. CDR1 is MNHNS, CDR2 SASEGT, per germline. This CDR3 contains 14 residues. With 6 bases removed from V and 0 bases from J, the gap between germline ends came to 9 bases. The CDR3 reads CASSSAGSNQPQHF. In nucleotides, the CDR3 is TGTGCCAGCAGCTCCGCGGGTAGCAATCAGCCCCAGCATTTT.

V is TRBV6-1 and J is TRBJ1-3; maybe TRBD1 (6 bases). Germline CDR1 and CDR2: MNHNS and SASEGT. Trimming shortened V by 3 bases and J by 3 bases, and 12 bases separated the two germline ends. The CDR3 has 15 amino acids. The CDR3 is CASSDRGAVGNTIYF. Written as DNA, the CDR3 is TGTGCCAGCAGTGACAGGGGCGCGGTTGGAAACACCATATATTTT.